The rows below give T cell receptor beta chains drawn from one sample of a study of cytomegalovirus exposure and HLA in healthy donors. The table came from immunoSEQ multiplex PCR; TCRdb's copy has only in-frame clones and leaves some out. This sample has under 95,000 clones, with 75% found just once. Sample: PBMCs. The source of these receptors is a man aged 40-55 years in good health and CMV-seronegative. CDR3s include the opening cysteine and the closing phenylalanine or tryptophan. The order of the fields is D gene, clone size, J gene, V gene, CDR3 DNA, CDR3 protein. The D gene is left open where the match is weak. Expanded clones are given a class, and other clones once, few, many or no size at all.

d_call: TRBD2
clone_size: once
j_call: TRBJ2-5
v_call: TRBV10-2
cdr3_nt: TGCGCCAGCAGTGAGTCCGGGGGGGCTAAGACCCAGTACTTC
cdr3_aa: CASSESGGAKTQYF

d_call: -
clone_size: -
j_call: TRBJ1-1
v_call: TRBV6-5
cdr3_nt: TGTGCCAGCAGCCCGGTCCAGGTCCGGAACACTGAAGCTTTCTTT
cdr3_aa: CASSPVQVRNTEAFF

d_call: TRBD2
clone_size: -
j_call: TRBJ2-2
v_call: TRBV6-5
cdr3_nt: TGTGCCAGCAGTACGGGGGGTGGAATGGCCGGGGAGCTGTTTTTT
cdr3_aa: CASSTGGGMAGELFF

d_call: -
clone_size: -
j_call: TRBJ1-5
v_call: TRBV4-1
cdr3_nt: TGCGCCAGCAGCCAAGATTGGAACCCAGGGAGCAATCAGCCCCAGCATTTT
cdr3_aa: CASSQDWNPGSNQPQHF

d_call: -
clone_size: -
j_call: TRBJ1-1
v_call: TRBV6-5
cdr3_nt: TGTGCCAGCAGTTACGGTGTCAGGGAAAACACTGAAGCTTTCTTT
cdr3_aa: CASSYGVRENTEAFF

d_call: TRBD1
clone_size: -
j_call: TRBJ2-7
v_call: TRBV18
cdr3_nt: TGTGCCAGCTCACCACCGTTGACAGGGTCACCCTACGAGCAGTACTTC
cdr3_aa: CASSPPLTGSPYEQYF

d_call: TRBD1
clone_size: -
j_call: TRBJ1-1
v_call: TRBV4-1
cdr3_nt: TGCGCCAGCAGCCAAGATCACAGCCCAGGGGGGAACACTGAAGCTTTCTTT
cdr3_aa: CASSQDHSPGGNTEAFF

d_call: -
clone_size: -
j_call: TRBJ1-1
v_call: TRBV5-1
cdr3_nt: TGCGCCAGCAGCCCGTGGGGCGGATTGAACACTGAAGCTTTCTTT
cdr3_aa: CASSPWGGLNTEAFF

d_call: -
clone_size: -
j_call: TRBJ2-3
v_call: TRBV4-1
cdr3_nt: TGCGCCAGCAGCCAATCAACCGGACAGAACACAGATACGCAGTATTTT
cdr3_aa: CASSQSTGQNTDTQYF

d_call: TRBD2
clone_size: -
j_call: TRBJ2-5
v_call: TRBV6-1
cdr3_nt: TGTGCCAGCAGTGAGACTAGCGGGGGCGTAGAGACCCAGTACTTC
cdr3_aa: CASSETSGGVETQYF

d_call: -
clone_size: -
j_call: TRBJ1-3
v_call: TRBV29-1
cdr3_nt: TGCAGCGTTGGAGAAAAGGGGACCATATATTTT
cdr3_aa: CSVGEKGTIYF

d_call: TRBD2
clone_size: -
j_call: TRBJ2-1
v_call: TRBV11-2
cdr3_nt: TGTGCCAGCAGTCGATCGACTAGCAGCTACAATGAGCAGTTCTTC
cdr3_aa: CASSRSTSSYNEQFF

d_call: TRBD2
clone_size: -
j_call: TRBJ2-1
v_call: TRBV6-6
cdr3_nt: TGTGCCAGCAGTATAAGCGGGGCATCCTACAATGAGCAGTTCTTC
cdr3_aa: CASSISGASYNEQFF

d_call: TRBD2
clone_size: few
j_call: TRBJ2-1
v_call: TRBV6-1
cdr3_nt: TGTGCCAGCAGGGAGACTAGCGGGAGTTTTGAGCAGTTCTTC
cdr3_aa: CASRETSGSFEQFF

d_call: -
clone_size: -
j_call: TRBJ1-5
v_call: TRBV2
cdr3_nt: TGTGCCAGCAGTGAAGCGGGTATAGAGGCCCAGCATTTT
cdr3_aa: CASSEAGIEAQHF

d_call: -
clone_size: -
j_call: TRBJ2-1
v_call: TRBV7-9
cdr3_nt: TGTGCCAGCAGCTTGTTCGGGGTATCCTACAATGAGCAGTTCTTC
cdr3_aa: CASSLFGVSYNEQFF

d_call: TRBD2
clone_size: -
j_call: TRBJ2-3
v_call: TRBV10-3
cdr3_nt: TGTGCCATCAGTGCCGGACTAGCGGGGGCGTCCGATACGCAGTATTTT
cdr3_aa: CAISAGLAGASDTQYF

d_call: TRBD1
clone_size: -
j_call: TRBJ1-2
v_call: TRBV2
cdr3_nt: TGTGCCAGCGGGAGTTCCGGGACAGGCTATGGCTACACCTTC
cdr3_aa: CASGSSGTGYGYTF

d_call: -
clone_size: -
j_call: TRBJ2-1
v_call: TRBV7-3
cdr3_nt: TGTGCCAGCAGCTTATCAATCCCAGGGGCATCGGGTTACAATGAGCAGTTCTTC
cdr3_aa: CASSLSIPGASGYNEQFF

d_call: -
clone_size: many
j_call: TRBJ1-1
v_call: TRBV5-6
cdr3_nt: TGTGCCAGCAGCTCAAACACTGAAGCTTTCTTT
cdr3_aa: CASSSNTEAFF

d_call: -
clone_size: few
j_call: TRBJ1-5
v_call: TRBV5-6
cdr3_nt: TGTGCCAGCAGCGAGACAGGATTGCGTCAGCCCCAGCATTTT
cdr3_aa: CASSETGLRQPQHF

d_call: TRBD1
clone_size: -
j_call: TRBJ1-4
v_call: TRBV9
cdr3_nt: TGTGCCAGCAGCGTAGTCCCCTACCCTACTCCGGGACAGGGAGATGAAAAACTGTTTTTT
cdr3_aa: CASSVVPYPTPGQGDEKLFF

d_call: TRBD2
clone_size: -
j_call: TRBJ2-1
v_call: TRBV30
cdr3_nt: TGTGCCTGGGCTAGCGGGGTCTACAATGAGCAGTTCTTC
cdr3_aa: CAWASGVYNEQFF

d_call: TRBD1
clone_size: -
j_call: TRBJ2-2
v_call: TRBV5-5
cdr3_nt: TGTGCCAGCAGCTCCGGGACAGGCACCGGGGAGCTGTTTTTT
cdr3_aa: CASSSGTGTGELFF

d_call: TRBD2
clone_size: -
j_call: TRBJ2-2
v_call: TRBV30
cdr3_nt: TGTGCCTGGAGCCGCGGGAGCGTCACCGGGGAGCTGTTTTTT
cdr3_aa: CAWSRGSVTGELFF

d_call: TRBD1
clone_size: few
j_call: TRBJ2-3
v_call: TRBV5-1
cdr3_nt: TGCGCCAGCAGCTTGGCAGGACAGGGATACACAGATACGCAGTATTTT
cdr3_aa: CASSLAGQGYTDTQYF

d_call: TRBD1
clone_size: -
j_call: TRBJ1-1
v_call: TRBV19
cdr3_nt: TGTGCCAGTAGTGTCGGACAGGGCGGAAACACTGAAGCTTTCTTT
cdr3_aa: CASSVGQGGNTEAFF

d_call: TRBD1
clone_size: -
j_call: TRBJ1-4
v_call: TRBV5-1
cdr3_nt: TGCGCCAGCAGCCTAATACAGGGGGCGCCTGGTAATGAAAAACTGTTTTTT
cdr3_aa: CASSLIQGAPGNEKLFF

d_call: -
clone_size: -
j_call: TRBJ1-1
v_call: TRBV16
cdr3_nt: TGTGCCAGCAGCCAATCAGCAGGGTCAAACACTGAAGCTTTCTTT
cdr3_aa: CASSQSAGSNTEAFF

d_call: TRBD1
clone_size: -
j_call: TRBJ2-7
v_call: TRBV6-5
cdr3_nt: TGTGCCAGCCAGCATGAACAGGGGAACTACGAGCAGTACTTC
cdr3_aa: CASQHEQGNYEQYF

d_call: -
clone_size: -
j_call: TRBJ1-1
v_call: TRBV28
cdr3_nt: TGTGCCAGCAGTTTATTGACAAGAGAAGCTTTCTTT
cdr3_aa: CASSLLTREAFF

d_call: TRBD1
clone_size: once
j_call: TRBJ2-1
v_call: TRBV2
cdr3_nt: TGTGCCAGCAGTAGACAGGGGGTGGAAATCAATGAGCAGTTCTTC
cdr3_aa: CASSRQGVEINEQFF

d_call: TRBD1
clone_size: -
j_call: TRBJ1-5
v_call: TRBV19
cdr3_nt: TGTGCCAGTAGTGTCAGCCGGGACAGTTTCTATCAGCCCCAGCATTTT
cdr3_aa: CASSVSRDSFYQPQHF

d_call: -
clone_size: -
j_call: TRBJ2-7
v_call: TRBV5-1
cdr3_nt: TGCGCCAGCAGCTTGGCAACTGGAGAATACGAGCAGTACTTC
cdr3_aa: CASSLATGEYEQYF

d_call: TRBD1
clone_size: -
j_call: TRBJ2-7
v_call: TRBV9
cdr3_nt: TGTGCCAGCAGCCTAGGGACAGATGGAGGTCAGTACTTC
cdr3_aa: CASSLGTDGGQYF